One sample yielded the 28 T cell receptor beta chains listed below, sequenced in a study of shared clonotypes between healthy human individuals. Produced via immunoSEQ multiplex PCR; TCRdb's table is partial and in-frame only. The sample shows roughly 2 million clones, less than 95% of them seen only once. CD45RO-negative CD8 cells positively selected for CCR7 made up the naive population, which excluded terminally differentiated effector memory CD45RA+ cells. The specimen was naive CD8+ T cells sorted from blood. The receptors stem from a man in his late teens or twenties in good health.

V gene TRBV2 combines with J gene TRBJ2-1, with D perhaps TRBD1 (6 bases). This CDR3 spans 15 amino acids. From germline, CDR1 is SNHLY and CDR2 FYNNEI. Trimming removed 9 bases at V and 3 bases at J, with 18 bases between. CDR3: CASASDRPSYNEQFF. CDR3 nucleotide sequence: TGTGCCAGTGCTTCCGACAGGCCTAGCTACAATGAGCAGTTCTTC. Full variable domain (remainder filled in from reference TRBV2 and TRBJ2-1): EPEVTQTPSHQVTQMGQEVILRCVPISNHLYFYWYRQILGQKVEFLVSFYNNEISEKSEIFDDQFSVERPDGSNFTLKIRSTKLEDSAMYFCASASDRPSYNEQFFGPGTRLTVL.

This clone was recorded a few times. The chain carries TRBV27 and TRBJ2-3, with D uncertain. Looked up from germline, CDR1 is MNHEY and CDR2 is SMNVEV (reference sequence). The ends were cut back, 5 bases at V and 6 bases at J, with 15 bases in the middle. This CDR3 is 14 amino acids long. The CDR3 nucleotides read TGTGCCAGCAGTGCTGTTGGCAGCCGGGATACGCAGTATTTT. This sequence encodes CASSAVGSRDTQYF.

The rearrangement links TRBV19 to TRBJ2-2; D is ambiguous. Germline V gene lookup returns CDR1 LNHDA and CDR2 SQIVND (reference sequence). This CDR3 spans 12 amino acids. Between the trimmed V and J ends, which lost 3 bases and 6 bases, there was a span of 5 bases. CDR3 residues: CASSIEAGELFF. In DNA, the CDR3 is TGTGCCAGTAGTATCGAGGCCGGGGAGCTGTTTTTT.

This chain joins TRBV7-6 and TRBJ2-1, with unresolved D. This CDR3 has 15 residues. Trimming pared 5 bases from V and 10 bases from J, leaving 21 bases between. The germline V gene has CDR1 SGHVS and CDR2 FNYEAQ. This CDR3 reads CASSPDGQSLDEQFF. In DNA, the CDR3 is TGTGCCAGCAGCCCCGATGGGCAGTCTCTGGACGAGCAGTTCTTC.

The chain links TRBV11-2 to TRBJ2-1; no clear D. The V end was cut by 2 bases, the J end by 7 bases, with 9 bases between. This CDR3 has 13 residues. In germline, CDR1 is SGHAT, CDR2 FQNNGV. This chain's CDR3 is CASSLYLPNEQFF. CDR3 nucleotide sequence: TGTGCCAGCAGCTTATACCTCCCAAATGAGCAGTTCTTC.

V is TRBV7-9 and J is TRBJ1-2; no definite D call. This CDR3 has 12 amino acids. The V end lost 5 bases, the J end lost 8 bases, and 12 bases lay between the germline ends. Germline V gives CDR1 SEHNR, CDR2 FQNEAQ (reference sequence). The CDR3 spells CASSPVTEGYTF. The DNA for the CDR3 is TGTGCCAGCAGCCCGGTGACCGAGGGCTACACCTTC.

The chain couples TRBV4-1 to TRBJ2-7, with D tentatively TRBD2 (6 bases). From germline, CDR1 is MGHRA and CDR2 YSYEKL. This CDR3 spans 16 amino acids. Trimming stripped 0 bases from V and 0 bases from J, with 12 bases between. CDR3 residues: CASSQERIGSSYEQYF. In nucleotides, the CDR3 is TGCGCCAGCAGCCAAGAACGGATCGGGAGCTCCTACGAGCAGTACTTC.

The V call is TRBV6-1, the J call TRBJ2-7; perhaps TRBD1 as D (6 bases). This CDR3 has 14 amino acids. V lost 3 bases and J 4 bases, leaving 13 bases between the germline ends. CDR1 and CDR2 from the germline V gene are MNHNS and SASEGT. The CDR3 here is CASSDTGFFYEQYF. In DNA, the CDR3 is TGTGCCAGCAGTGATACAGGGTTTTTTTACGAGCAGTACTTC.

The chain links TRBV5-6 to TRBJ1-1, with D possibly TRBD1 on 5 matching bases. CDR1 and CDR2 (germline): SGHDT, YYEEEE. The CDR3 sequence is 14 residues long. V was trimmed by 4 bases and J by 3 bases, leaving 13 bases between them. The CDR3 reads CASSRGRGDTEAFF. CDR3 in DNA: TGTGCCAGCAGCCGGGGTCGGGGGGACACTGAAGCTTTCTTT.

V is TRBV4-3 and J is TRBJ2-7; the D is unclear. V lost 1 base to trimming and J lost 1 base, with 11 bases between them. The CDR3 totals 15 residues. Germline values: CDR1 LGHNA, CDR2 YSLEER. The CDR3 nucleotides are TGCGCCAGCAGCCAAGGGCACACGTTGTCCTACGAGCAGTACTTC. Translation gives CASSQGHTLSYEQYF.

This chain connects TRBV5-8 to TRBJ2-7; TRBD2 matches 7 bases. With V trimmed by 2 bases and J by 1 base, 3 bases remained unmatched. Germline V gene data show CDR1 as SGHTS and CDR2 as YDEGEE. The CDR3 runs to 14 residues. CDR3 coding DNA: TGTGCCAGCAGCTTCCTAGCGGAGTCCTACGAGCAGTACTTC. Residues: CASSFLAESYEQYF.

The chain is built from TRBV19 and TRBJ2-1; D may correspond to TRBD1 or TRBD2 (5 bases each). CDR3 size: 16 residues. The V gene's germline CDR1 is LNHDA and CDR2 SQIVND (reference sequence). V shed 5 bases and J shed 6 bases, with 20 bases lying between them. CDR3 residues: CASSPLRDPTGNEQFF. CDR3 in DNA: TGTGCCAGTAGTCCCCTCCGGGACCCTACCGGCAATGAGCAGTTCTTC. Filled out from reference TRBV19 and TRBJ2-1, the complete variable domain reads DGGITQSPKYLFRKEGQNVTLSCEQNLNHDAMYWYRQDPGQGLRLIYYSQIVNDFQKGDIAEGYSVSREKKESFPLTVTSAQKNPTAFYLCASSPLRDPTGNEQFFGPGTRLTVL.

The rearrangement joins TRBV28 to TRBJ2-3; 12 bases map to TRBD2. The CDR3 runs 16 residues. The germline V gene has CDR1 MDHEN and CDR2 SYDVKM. Trimming at V came to 6 bases and at J to 3 bases, leaving 7 bases not matched to a gene. CDR3 amino acids: CASRELAGGITDTQYF. The CDR3 DNA is TGTGCCAGCAGGGAACTAGCGGGGGGAATTACAGATACGCAGTATTTT.

This chain connects TRBV30 to TRBJ1-1, with D uncertain. The CDR3 is 13 residues long. The V and J ends lost 0 bases and 0 bases respectively, with 5 bases between them. The germline V gene encodes CDR1 GTSNPN and CDR2 SVGIG (reference sequence). This chain's CDR3 is CAWSVPLNTEAFF. Here the CDR3 DNA reads TGTGCCTGGAGTGTACCCCTGAACACTGAAGCTTTCTTT.

The chain employs TRBV11-2 and TRBJ2-7, with 13 nucleotides matching TRBD2. This CDR3 has 16 residues. The junction had 8 bases not matched to a gene; V was cut back by 5 bases and J by 4 bases. The V gene's germline CDR1 is SGHAT and CDR2 FQNNGV. The CDR3 is CASSPLTSGRAYEQYF. The CDR3 DNA reads as TGTGCCAGCAGCCCCCTAACTAGCGGGAGGGCGTACGAGCAGTACTTC.

The rearrangement links TRBV7-9 to TRBJ1-2; D remains unclear. This CDR3 is built from 14 residues. Trimming pared 4 bases from V and 8 bases from J, leaving 17 bases between. Germline CDR1 SEHNR, CDR2 FQNEAQ (reference sequence). The CDR3, as DNA: TGTGCCAGCAGCTATACAGCTCTGGTTAGCGGCTACACCTTC. Amino acid sequence: CASSYTALVSGYTF.

Regarding this clone: Other nucleotide sequences in the sample specify the same CDR3. The J gene is TRBJ1-1, the V gene TRBV6-5; 9 bases line up with TRBD1. The length of the CDR3 is 15 residues. Germline V gene sequence: CDR1 MNHEY, CDR2 SVGAGI. Trimming at V came to 6 bases and at J to 0 bases, leaving 5 bases not matched to a gene. DNA of the CDR3: TGTGCCAGCAGAGCGGGGACAGGGATGAACACTGAAGCTTTCTTT. Translating it yields CASRAGTGMNTEAFF.

The V and J genes are TRBV6-5 and TRBJ2-2; D unclear. The germline V and J ends were trimmed by 2 bases and 8 bases, with 12 bases remaining between them. This CDR3 has 14 amino acids. The V gene's germline CDR1 is MNHEY and CDR2 SVGAGI. The CDR3 bases are TGTGCCAGCAGTTACATCCGGGCTGGGGGGGAGCTGTTTTTT. Translated: CASSYIRAGGELFF.

The gene calls are TRBV27 and TRBJ1-6; 7 bases align to TRBD1. The CDR3 spans 15 residues. V trimming: 8 bases; J trimming: 9 bases; junction bases outside the gene matches: 13. CDR1 MNHEY and CDR2 SMNVEV come from the germline V gene (reference sequence). This CDR3 reads CASQGGGAGGSPLHF. The CDR3 region has the DNA TGTGCCAGCCAAGGAGGGGGCGCTGGGGGTTCACCCCTCCACTTT.

The V call is TRBV13, the J call TRBJ2-7; D remains unclear. CDR3 length: 15 residues. V was clipped by 2 bases and J by 0 bases, with 11 bases between them. In germline, CDR1 is PRHDT, CDR2 FYEKMQ (reference sequence). DNA of the CDR3: TGTGCCAGCAGCTTAAGTCAGGATTTCTCCTACGAGCAGTACTTC. Protein: CASSLSQDFSYEQYF.

The chain recombines TRBV28 with TRBJ1-2, with D possibly matching TRBD1 (6 bases). CDR1 and CDR2 (germline): MDHEN, SYDVKM. Trimming cost V 3 bases and J 4 bases, with 12 bases left between them. This CDR3 contains 14 residues. CDR3 protein: CASSFLGGGYGYTF. The DNA for the CDR3 is TGTGCCAGCAGTTTCCTGGGAGGGGGCTATGGCTACACCTTC.

The chain employs TRBV4-1 and TRBJ1-2; tentative D call: TRBD1 (6 bases). In germline, CDR1 is MGHRA, CDR2 YSYEKL. Trimming pared 4 bases from V and 4 bases from J, leaving 16 bases between. The CDR3 is made up of 15 amino acids. The CDR3 DNA reads as TGCGCCAGCAGCCTGGGGGCAGGGTTTATCTATGGCTACACCTTC. Its translation: CASSLGAGFIYGYTF.

The chain is built from TRBV29-1 and TRBJ2-7; weak D call: TRBD2 (6 bases). V was shortened by 5 bases and J by 0 bases, with 8 bases between the two germline ends. This CDR3 is built from 12 residues. CDR1 and CDR2 from the germline V gene are SQVTM and ANQGSEA. CDR3 sequence reads: CSVSDYSYEQYF. CDR3 bases: TGCAGCGTTTCGGACTACTCCTACGAGCAGTACTTC.

This chain joins TRBV5-1 and TRBJ2-1, with 15 bases identical to TRBD2. The CDR3 has 18 residues. V dropped 2 bases and J dropped 8; count of bases not matched to a gene: 11. CDR1 and CDR2 from the germline V gene are SGHRS and YFSETQ. The CDR3 reads CASSFGLAGGPRGDEQFF. The CDR3 DNA reads as TGCGCCAGCAGCTTCGGACTAGCGGGAGGGCCGCGTGGGGATGAGCAGTTCTTC.

V usage is TRBV7-6 and J usage is TRBJ2-7; D possibly corresponds to TRBD1 (6 bases). V was clipped by 5 bases and J by 2 bases, with 13 bases between them. The CDR3 is made up of 14 amino acids. The germline V gene has CDR1 SGHVS and CDR2 FNYEAQ. CDR3 coding DNA: TGTGCCAGCAGCGTAGTGGACAGCACCTACGAGCAGTACTTC. Protein: CASSVVDSTYEQYF.

The J gene is TRBJ2-1, the V gene TRBV14, with TRBD2 as a possible D gene (6 bases). CDR1 and CDR2 from the germline V gene are SGHDN and FVKESK. This CDR3 contains 13 residues. The ends were cut back, 0 bases at V and 8 bases at J, with 8 bases in the middle. CDR3 loop: CASSQDLADEQFF. In DNA form, the CDR3 reads TGTGCCAGCAGCCAAGATTTAGCGGATGAGCAGTTCTTC.

CDR3 residues: CAISEGAIGGYTF. In DNA, the CDR3 is TGTGCCATCAGCGAGGGGGCTATAGGTGGCTACACCTTC. The chain recombines TRBV10-3 with TRBJ1-2; 7 nucleotides match TRBD1. With V trimmed by 6 bases and J by 7 bases, 8 bases remained unmatched. This CDR3 spans 13 amino acids. The V gene's germline CDR1 is ENHRY and CDR2 SYGVKD.

Remarks on this clone: In the same sample, other DNA sequences code for this CDR3. The rearrangement joins TRBV27 to TRBJ2-1; TRBD2 is a possible D gene (6 bases). Germline lookup yields CDR1 MNHEY and CDR2 SMNVEV (reference sequence). The CDR3 is 14 amino acids. Between the trimmed V and J ends, which lost 6 bases and 0 bases, there was a span of 9 bases. CDR3: CASSRGSSYNEQFF. CDR3 DNA: TGTGCCAGCAGCCGGGGGAGCTCCTACAATGAGCAGTTCTTC.